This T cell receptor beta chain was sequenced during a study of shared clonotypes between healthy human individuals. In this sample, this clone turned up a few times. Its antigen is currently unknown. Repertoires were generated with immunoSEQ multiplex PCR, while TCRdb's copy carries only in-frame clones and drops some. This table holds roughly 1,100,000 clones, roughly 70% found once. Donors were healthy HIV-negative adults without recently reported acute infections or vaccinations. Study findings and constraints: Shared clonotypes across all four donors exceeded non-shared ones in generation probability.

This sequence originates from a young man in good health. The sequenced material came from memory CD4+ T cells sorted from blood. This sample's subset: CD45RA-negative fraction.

The CDR3 nucleotides read TGTGCCAGCAGTGACGGAGAATCACCCCTCCACTTT. This codes for CASSDGESPLHF. This chain links TRBV25-1 with TRBJ1-6; D is unclear. Germline V CDR1 and CDR2: MGHDK, SYGVNS. The CDR3 loop spans 12 amino acids. Trimming shortened V by 3 bases and J by 10 bases, and 7 bases separated the two germline ends.